This TCR beta chain was sequenced in a study of Ad26.COV2.S vaccination and SARS-CoV-2 variants. Findings and caveats of the study: Analytic work on TCR breadth and depth might have understated the full extent of total T cell responses.

Method: immunoSEQ multiplex PCR; TCRdb's copy keeps in-frame clones and lacks some. The sample has more than 300,000 clones, 70% to 90% seen once; the top ten hold 2.1%. Noted treatment: roughly 19 received Ad26.COV2.S at low or high dose, single or two shots; 5 received placebo; per-sample allocation not given. The investigators took samples on day 63 after the first vaccine or placebo injection. The CDR3 covers 14 residues. The germline gives CDR1 SNHLY, CDR2 FYNNEI. Trimming at V came to 4 bases and at J to 3 bases, leaving 4 bases not matched to a gene. For this clone: Its antigen is unidentified.

Source: peripheral blood, taken in a trial of Ad26.COV2.S vaccine versus placebo. This sequence originates from a person aged 18-60 years who received the Ad26.COV2.S COVID-19 vaccine or a placebo. This chain joins TRBV2 and TRBJ1-1; 8 bases are a match to TRBD1. The CDR3 nucleotides read TGTGCCAGCAGTGTACAGGGGGGGGACACTGAAGCTTTCTTT. Translating gives CASSVQGGDTEAFF.